In this sample, the clone carrying this TCR beta chain turned up a few times. As yet, its antigen is unknown. The data are from a study of T-cell reconstitution after alpha-beta-depleted transplantation in children. Study-level points and caveats: For some patients, TCRbeta diversity was high at day 60 because of recipient T cells and thymic progenitors that survived. About two months after transplant, alpha-beta T cells reportedly came from several hundred expanded graft clones.

Library preparation (for TCRbeta) was performed with unique molecular identifiers. TCRdb processed the PCR reads anew with MiXCR; each CDR3 protein has one entry. Here the sample spans 700,000 to 950,000 distinct CDR3 sequences, 16% being singletons. Germline CDR1 reads MNHEY; CDR2 reads SVGAGI. The ends were cut back, 2 bases at V and 10 bases at J, with 20 bases in the middle. There are 16 residues in the CDR3. The specimen comprised PBMCs, mostly from graft donor cells, sampled 360 days after TCRalphabeta/CD19-depleted stem cell transplant. This sequence originates from a male patient younger than 18 who had a stem cell transplant for acute lymphoblastic leukemia, so the T cells may come from the graft donor. The chain links TRBV6-5 to TRBJ1-4, with D possibly TRBD1 on 6 matching bases. CDR3 sequence reads: CASSYPDGGGPGKLFF. The DNA of the CDR3 is TGTGCCAGCAGTTACCCGGACGGGGGGGGCCCGGGAAAACTGTTTTTT.